Below are 26 T cell receptor beta chains sequenced from a single sample in a study of cytomegalovirus exposure and HLA in healthy donors. Primers for the PCR totalled 60 Vbeta and 13 Jbeta. Repertoires were generated with immunoSEQ multiplex PCR, while TCRdb's copy carries only in-frame clones and drops some. The table has over 150,000 clones, 80% seen once. Sequencing was performed on PBMCs. The source of these receptors is a man aged 30 to 39 in good health and CMV-seropositive.

This clone was observed a few times. J is TRBJ2-5 and V is TRBV5-6, with 9 bases that match TRBD2. CDR3 length: 14 residues. V shed 0 bases and J 11 bases; nucleotides not matched to a gene: 8. Germline CDR1 is SGHDT and CDR2 is YYEEEE. The CDR3 DNA reads as TGTGCCAGCAGCTTGGATTCTAGCGGGACCTCTCAGTACTTC. It specifies CASSLDSSGTSQYF.

The rearrangement links TRBV6-1 to TRBJ2-5; 12 bases map to TRBD1. This CDR3 is built from 16 residues. V trimming: 4 bases; J trimming: 2 bases; junction bases outside the gene matches: 5. Germline V gene data show CDR1 as MNHNS and CDR2 as SASEGT. CDR3 in amino acids: CASSGRDRGLQETQYF. The CDR3, as DNA: TGTGCCAGCAGTGGCCGGGACAGGGGGCTACAAGAGACCCAGTACTTC.

This chain joins TRBV7-6 and TRBJ2-7, with D maybe TRBD1 (5 bases). V was shortened by 0 bases and J by 6 bases, with 9 bases between the two germline ends. This CDR3 has 13 amino acids. Germline loops: CDR1 SGHVS, CDR2 FNYEAQ. The CDR3 here is CASSLAARAEQYF. The CDR3 DNA reads TGTGCCAGCAGCTTAGCGGCCAGGGCCGAGCAGTACTTC.

Concerning this clone: At one end, the junction sequence differs from germline, possibly due to a read error. The chain uses TRBV6-5 and TRBJ2-7; 7 bases map to TRBD2. The CDR3 is 14 residues long. Looked up from germline, CDR1 is MNHEY and CDR2 is SVGAGI. The CDR3 protein is CASSYSSSGYAQYF. CDR3 DNA sequence: TGTGCCAGCAGTTACTCGTCTAGCGGTTACGCGCAGTACTTC.

V is TRBV5-6 and J is TRBJ2-3; D may be TRBD2 (6 bases). This CDR3 contains 17 residues. Per germline, CDR1 SGHDT and CDR2 YYEEEE. Trimming cost V 0 bases and J 1 base, with 15 bases left between them. The CDR3 loop reads CASSLAGSGRGTDTQYF. The CDR3 nucleotides are TGTGCCAGCAGCTTGGCCGGTAGCGGACGAGGCACAGATACGCAGTATTTT.

The rearrangement joins TRBV18 to TRBJ1-5; the D is unclear. Deletions cut 6 bases from V and 3 bases from J, with 9 bases between. The germline V gene encodes CDR1 KGHSH and CDR2 LQKENI. The CDR3 contains 13 residues. CDR3 protein: CASSPGDNQPQHF. For the CDR3, the DNA is TGTGCCAGCTCCCCCGGGGACAATCAGCCCCAGCATTTT.

The rearrangement links TRBV6-5 to TRBJ2-1; the match to TRBD2 covers 11 bases. Germline CDR1 MNHEY, CDR2 SVGAGI. This CDR3 spans 14 amino acids. With V trimmed by 5 bases and J by 7 bases, 4 bases remained unmatched. CDR3 coding DNA: TGTGCCAGCAGTCCGCGGACTAGCGGGAATGAGCAGTTCTTC. This gives the protein CASSPRTSGNEQFF.

This sequence joins TRBV14 and TRBJ2-7, with TRBD2 matching 8 bases. The CDR3 sequence is 14 residues long. V dropped 4 bases and J dropped 3; count of bases not matched to a gene: 5. CDR1 is SGHDN, CDR2 FVKESK, per germline. CDR3 DNA sequence: TGTGCCAGCAGCCCCCGGGGGGGGCACTACGAGCAGTACTTC. This gives the protein CASSPRGGHYEQYF.

In the case of this clone: The sample contains more than one DNA sequence encoding this CDR3. The rearrangement joins TRBV13 to TRBJ2-7; D might be TRBD1 (6 bases). The V and J ends lost 4 bases and 10 bases respectively, with 17 bases between them. CDR1 is PRHDT and CDR2 is FYEKMQ in the germline V gene (reference sequence). This CDR3 is built from 13 residues. CDR3 amino acids: CASSYYRDGEQYF. The CDR3 DNA is TGTGCCAGCAGCTATTACAGGGACGGCGAACAGTACTTC. Filled out from reference TRBV13 and TRBJ2-7, the complete variable domain reads AAGVIQSPRHLIKEKRETATLKCYPIPRHDTVYWYQQGPGQDPQFLISFYEKMQSDKGSIPDRFSAQQFSDYHSELNMSSLELGDSALYFCASSYYRDGEQYFGPGTRLTVT.

This chain links TRBV2 with TRBJ1-2, with D possibly TRBD1 on 6 matching bases. Germline-derived CDR1 and CDR2 are SNHLY and FYNNEI. Trimming cost V 4 bases and J 8 bases, with 20 bases left between them. The CDR3 length is 15 residues. CDR3 DNA: TGTGCCAGCAGTGTCCTCAGGGACACAAGGGACGGCTACACCTTC. It codes for CASSVLRDTRDGYTF.

Worth noting for this clone: The same CDR3 also results from other DNA sequences found in this sample. This chain uses TRBV7-2 with TRBJ2-5; tentative D call: TRBD2 (5 bases). CDR3 length equals 13 residues. CDR1 SGHTA and CDR2 FQGNSA come from the germline V gene. Trimming took off 1 base at V and 2 bases at J, with 5 bases between the two ends. This CDR3 is CASSLGGQETQYF. DNA for the CDR3: TGTGCCAGCAGCTTAGGAGGGCAAGAGACCCAGTACTTC.

This clone was seen only once. This same CDR3 is encoded by further DNA sequences in the sample. The V call is TRBV25-1, the J call TRBJ2-2, with 7 positions matching TRBD1. The CDR3 has 15 residues. Per germline, CDR1 MGHDK and CDR2 SYGVNS. Trimming removed 2 bases from V and 3 bases from J; junction bases left unmatched: 3. CDR3 nucleotides: TGTGCCAGCAGTGAAATCGACAGGGACACCGGGGAGCTGTTTTTT. It codes for CASSEIDRDTGELFF.

The chain is built from TRBV30 and TRBJ2-1; the match to TRBD2 covers 12 bases. The junction had 2 bases not matched to a gene; V was cut back by 4 bases and J by 4 bases. This CDR3 is built from 14 residues. Germline CDR1 GTSNPN, CDR2 SVGIG (reference sequence). CDR3 nucleotide sequence: TGTGCCTGGAAGCTAGCGGGAGGGTACAATGAGCAGTTCTTC. Residues: CAWKLAGGYNEQFF.

The J gene is TRBJ1-2, the V gene TRBV6-7, with 8 positions matching TRBD1. TRBV6-7 is noted as an ORF with a role that remains uncertain. The CDR3 is made up of 17 amino acids. V lost 2 bases to trimming and J lost 1 base; unmatched junction nucleotides: 9. CDR3 bases: TGTGCCAGCAGTTACCCCGAGACAGGGGTACTTAACTATGGCTACACCTTC. This translates into CASSYPETGVLNYGYTF.

About this clone itself: This specimen includes other DNA sequences encoding the same CDR3. The gene calls are TRBV29-1 and TRBJ2-1; D may be TRBD1 (6 bases). V was cut by 6 bases and J by 4 bases, with 10 bases left in between. Germline V CDR1 and CDR2: SQVTM, ANQGSEA. The CDR3 extends over 12 amino acids. The CDR3 protein is CSVRTVYNEQFF. CDR3 nucleotide sequence: TGCAGCGTCAGGACAGTATACAATGAGCAGTTCTTC.

The rearrangement joins TRBV4-2 to TRBJ2-7; TRBD2 aligns across 7 bases. J was trimmed by 4 bases and V by 0 bases; bases with no gene match: 3. CDR3 length: 14 amino acids. The V gene's germline CDR1 is LGHNA and CDR2 YNFKEQ. CDR3 sequence reads: CASSQDWREYEQYF. The CDR3 DNA sequence: TGTGCCAGCAGCCAAGATTGGCGGGAGTACGAGCAGTACTTC.

This clone was detected only once. V is TRBV30 and J is TRBJ1-5, with D perhaps TRBD1 (6 bases). This CDR3 has 13 residues. The V end was cut by 2 bases, the J end by 4 bases, with 9 bases between. Germline-derived CDR1 and CDR2 are GTSNPN and SVGIG (reference sequence). CDR3 sequence: CAWSLTGNQPQHF. The CDR3 nucleotides are TGTGCCTGGAGTTTGACAGGTAATCAGCCCCAGCATTTT.

The chain uses TRBV6-6 and TRBJ1-1; TRBD1 matches 11 bases. J gave up 2 bases and V 5 bases, and 4 bases lay outside the gene matches. The germline gives CDR1 MNHNY, CDR2 SVGAGI (reference sequence). The CDR3 runs to 15 residues. The CDR3 reads CASSGQGAFNTEAFF. CDR3 coding DNA: TGTGCCAGCAGTGGACAGGGGGCTTTTAACACTGAAGCTTTCTTT.

DNA of the CDR3: TGTGCCAGCAGTTCAGACAGGGTTACCGAGCAGTACTTC. Its protein product is CASSSDRVTEQYF. The chain uses TRBV28 and TRBJ2-7; TRBD1 matches 7 bases. Trimming cost V 4 bases and J 6 bases; bases outside gene matches: 6. CDR1 MDHEN and CDR2 SYDVKM come from the germline V gene. The length of the CDR3 is 13 residues.

The chain employs TRBV9 and TRBJ2-1; D is uncertain. Germline V gives CDR1 SGDLS, CDR2 YYNGEE. This CDR3 has 15 amino acids. Trimming took off 0 bases at V and 5 bases at J, with 12 bases between the two ends. Here the CDR3 reads CASSVGLAENNEQFF. DNA of the CDR3: TGTGCCAGCAGCGTAGGCCTGGCGGAAAACAATGAGCAGTTCTTC. Variable domain in full (rest from reference TRBV9 and TRBJ2-1): DSGVTQTPKHLITATGQRVTLRCSPRSGDLSVYWYQQSLDQGLQFLIQYYNGEERAKGNILERFSAQQFPDLHSELNLSSLELGDSALYFCASSVGLAENNEQFFGPGTRLTVL.

The chain has TRBV6-5 and TRBJ2-7, with 8 bases matching TRBD1. The CDR3 has 16 residues. CDR1 MNHEY and CDR2 SVGAGI come from the germline V gene. The V segment lost 0 bases and the J segment 5 bases; nucleotides outside the gene matches: 9. The CDR3 DNA sequence: TGTGCCAGCAGTTACTCTAGGACAGGGCCAACCCACGAGCAGTACTTC. Translation gives CASSYSRTGPTHEQYF.

This clone is a singleton in its sample. The chain carries TRBV4-1 and TRBJ1-1; the D gene is possibly TRBD1 (6 bases). V was cut by 4 bases and J by 1 base, with 13 bases left in between. Germline V lookup: CDR1 MGHRA, CDR2 YSYEKL. CDR3 length equals 15 residues. This chain's CDR3 is CASSPRARGNTEAFF. DNA for the CDR3: TGCGCCAGCAGCCCACGCGCCAGGGGGAACACTGAAGCTTTCTTT.

The chain joins TRBV9 to TRBJ2-2, with D perhaps matching TRBD1 (6 bases). Germline loops: CDR1 SGDLS, CDR2 YYNGEE. The CDR3 length is 16 residues. Trimming stripped 1 base from V and 3 bases from J, with 13 bases between. The DNA for the CDR3 is TGTGCCAGCAGCGTAAGAACAGGGACGGACACCGGGGAGCTGTTTTTT. Amino acid sequence: CASSVRTGTDTGELFF.

The chain links TRBV28 to TRBJ2-2, with D unclear. In germline, CDR1 is MDHEN, CDR2 SYDVKM. The CDR3 has 14 amino acids. Between the trimmed V and J ends, which lost 3 bases and 0 bases, there was a span of 5 bases. The CDR3 loop is CASSFPANTGELFF. Written as DNA, the CDR3 is TGTGCCAGCAGTTTTCCGGCGAACACCGGGGAGCTGTTTTTT.

Notes on this clone: Additional DNA sequences in this sample encode the identical CDR3. V usage is TRBV4-2 and J usage is TRBJ2-7; 7 bases match TRBD1. Germline V lookup: CDR1 LGHNA, CDR2 YNFKEQ. V lost 1 base and J lost 2; bases outside the gene matches: 2. This CDR3 comprises 14 residues. For the CDR3, the DNA is TGTGCCAGCAGCCAAGGACAGGGCACCTACGAGCAGTACTTC. Its protein product is CASSQGQGTYEQYF.

The chain couples TRBV5-4 to TRBJ2-5; 8 positions match TRBD2. The J call may be wrong; the DNA end is better matched by TRBJ2-7. The CDR3 covers 13 residues. In germline, CDR1 is SGHNT, CDR2 YYREEE (reference sequence). CDR3 residues: CASSLAGGAEQYF. The CDR3 DNA reads TGTGCCAGCAGCTTGGCGGGGGGGGCCGAGCAGTACTTC.